These 31 T cell receptor beta chains share one sample of origin, sequenced in a study of cytomegalovirus exposure and HLA in healthy donors. The PCR made use of 60 Vbeta and 13 Jbeta primers. The data were produced by immunoSEQ multiplex PCR, yet TCRdb's version contains in-frame clones alone and is incomplete. The sample carries about 160,000 clones, about 73% recorded once. The specimen sequenced was PBMCs. These receptors were taken from a middle-aged woman in good health and CMV-seronegative.

This clone showed up many times. The chain is built from TRBV27 and TRBJ2-7; 9 positions match TRBD1. CDR1 is MNHEY and CDR2 is SMNVEV in the germline V gene (reference sequence). The length of the CDR3 is 15 residues. With 4 bases clipped from V and 6 bases from J, the junction kept 10 bases outside the gene matches. CDR3 sequence reads: CASSCWTGEGGEQYF. The CDR3 coding sequence is TGTGCCAGCAGTTGTTGGACAGGGGAAGGGGGCGAGCAGTACTTC.

The chain recombines TRBV28 with TRBJ2-3; 8 nucleotides align to TRBD1. Germline V gene lookup returns CDR1 MDHEN and CDR2 SYDVKM. The V gene end was trimmed by 5 bases and the J gene end by 0 bases; junction bases not matched to a gene: 10. CDR3 length: 17 residues. The CDR3 loop is CASSPRTGRLSTDTQYF. As DNA, the CDR3 is TGTGCCAGCAGTCCCCGGACAGGGAGGCTTAGCACAGATACGCAGTATTTT.

Of note for this clone: Other DNA sequences in the sample encode the same CDR3. The rearrangement joins TRBV11-2 to TRBJ2-7; D possibly corresponds to TRBD2 (6 bases). V was clipped by 0 bases and J by 0 bases, with 9 bases between them. This CDR3 is 15 amino acids long. In germline, CDR1 is SGHAT, CDR2 FQNNGV. The CDR3 nucleotides read TGTGCCAGCAGCTTAGAGGGAGGAAGCTCCTACGAGCAGTACTTC. As protein: CASSLEGGSSYEQYF.

The chain links TRBV7-9 to TRBJ2-1, with 7 bases identical to TRBD1. Germline V gene sequence: CDR1 SEHNR, CDR2 FQNEAQ (reference sequence). The J segment lost 10 bases and the V segment lost 3 bases, leaving 18 bases of the junction unmatched. CDR3 length: 17 residues. CDR3 nucleotides: TGTGCCAGCAGCTTGATTAAGGGACAGCTCACCGACCGAGAGCAGTTCTTC. Translated: CASSLIKGQLTDREQFF.

The chain carries TRBV6-1 and TRBJ1-5, with D possibly matching TRBD1 (5 bases). Germline V CDR1 and CDR2: MNHNS, SASEGT. The CDR3 length is 14 residues. The V and J ends lost 1 base and 5 bases respectively, with 9 bases between them. The CDR3, as DNA: TGTGCCAGCAGTGAAGGGAACAGGTATCAGCCCCAGCATTTT. This translates into CASSEGNRYQPQHF.

As for this clone: Germline and junction disagree at one end, which may indicate a read error. The rearrangement joins TRBV5-1 to TRBJ2-6; D possibly corresponds to TRBD1 (5 bases). CDR1 and CDR2 (germline): SGHRS, YFSETQ. The CDR3 has 15 amino acids. CDR3 bases: TGCGCCAGCAGCTTGGGTACGGCTGGGGCCGACGTCCTGACTTTC. Translated: CASSLGTAGADVLTF.

The J gene is TRBJ1-2, the V gene TRBV5-1, with a weak D call TRBD1 (5 bases). Germline CDR1 and CDR2: SGHRS and YFSETQ. Trimming cost V 1 base and J 4 bases, with 8 bases left between them. The CDR3 has 13 residues. This CDR3 reads CASSLSGGYGYTF. The CDR3 DNA reads TGCGCCAGCAGCTTGAGCGGGGGCTATGGCTACACCTTC.

V and J are TRBV5-4 and TRBJ1-2; a weak D match, TRBD1 (6 bases). The CDR3 is made up of 13 amino acids. Germline CDR1 SGHNT, CDR2 YYREEE (reference sequence). V dropped 3 bases and J dropped 8 bases, with 14 bases sitting between them. CDR3 amino acids: CASSWGGREGYTF. CDR3 in DNA: TGTGCCAGCAGCTGGGGGGGGCGGGAAGGCTACACCTTC.

The V gene is TRBV6-5, the J gene TRBJ1-5; 8 bases line up with TRBD1. J gave up 4 bases and V 8 bases, and 7 bases lay outside the gene matches. CDR3 size: 14 residues. CDR1 is MNHEY, CDR2 SVGAGI, per germline. CDR3 in amino acids: CASGQTGDNQPQHF. DNA of the CDR3: TGTGCCAGCGGTCAGACAGGGGATAATCAGCCCCAGCATTTT.

J is TRBJ2-7 and V is TRBV6-5, with D maybe TRBD2 (6 bases). Deletions cut 4 bases from V and 0 bases from J, with 13 bases between. The CDR3 covers 15 residues. Germline V gene sequence: CDR1 MNHEY, CDR2 SVGAGI. In nucleotides, the CDR3 is TGTGCCAGCAGTTCGCCTCGGGAGAGCTCCTACGAGCAGTACTTC. Encoded protein: CASSSPRESSYEQYF.

This sequence joins TRBV10-1 and TRBJ2-1; 9 bases are a match to TRBD1. J was trimmed by 4 bases and V by 0 bases; bases with no gene match: 4. Germline values: CDR1 WNHNN, CDR2 SYGVQD (reference sequence). The CDR3 has 16 residues. CDR3 sequence: CASSESGQGRYNEQFF. CDR3 DNA: TGCGCCAGCAGTGAGTCGGGACAGGGAAGATACAATGAGCAGTTCTTC.

This clone was seen a handful of times. The chain employs TRBV9 and TRBJ2-1, with D maybe TRBD1 (6 bases). The ends were cut back, 4 bases at V and 2 bases at J, with 16 bases in the middle. The germline V gene encodes CDR1 SGDLS and CDR2 YYNGEE. CDR3 length: 16 residues. The chain's CDR3 is CASSIRPQGAYNEQFF. Here the CDR3 DNA reads TGTGCCAGCAGCATCCGCCCACAGGGCGCCTACAATGAGCAGTTCTTC.

This clone was detected only a few times. This chain joins TRBV5-6 and TRBJ1-2; no firm D call. Per the germline V gene, CDR1 is SGHDT and CDR2 is YYEEEE. The CDR3 length is 14 residues. V was trimmed by 1 base and J by 0 bases, leaving 7 bases between them. CDR3 coding DNA: TGTGCCAGCAGCTTGCCCGGGGCTAACTATGGCTACACCTTC. It is translated as CASSLPGANYGYTF.

This clone has more than one count but fewer than ten. V gene TRBV19 combines with J gene TRBJ1-2; D unclear. Germline V gene sequence: CDR1 LNHDA, CDR2 SQIVND (reference sequence). The CDR3 runs to 13 residues. The germline V and J ends were trimmed by 3 bases and 4 bases, with 9 bases remaining between them. CDR3 DNA sequence: TGTGCCAGTAGTATTGGCAGGTTCTATGGCTACACCTTC. Translation gives CASSIGRFYGYTF.

The J gene is TRBJ1-1, the V gene TRBV15, with a tentative D call TRBD1 (6 bases). V dropped 3 bases and J dropped 0 bases, with 23 bases sitting between them. This CDR3 contains 19 residues. The germline V gene has CDR1 LNHNV and CDR2 YYDKDF (reference sequence). In DNA form, the CDR3 reads TGTGCCACCAGCAGTTCCAGACGGGAAACAGGGCTCCTGAACACTGAAGCTTTCTTT. This translates into CATSSSRRETGLLNTEAFF.

The chain couples TRBV5-1 to TRBJ1-2, with TRBD1 identical over 10 bases. CDR3 size: 17 residues. V shed 0 bases, J shed 8 bases, and the junction held 13 bases outside the gene matches. Germline V CDR1 and CDR2: SGHRS, YFSETQ. The CDR3 is CASSLAYDRGLGSGYTF. DNA for the CDR3: TGCGCCAGCAGCTTGGCCTACGACAGGGGGCTAGGTAGCGGCTACACCTTC.

J is TRBJ2-5 and V is TRBV5-4, with 7 positions matching TRBD1. J was trimmed by 2 bases and V by 3 bases; bases with no gene match: 1. This CDR3 contains 13 residues. In germline, CDR1 is SGHNT, CDR2 YYREEE (reference sequence). CDR3 residues: CASSWDSQETQYF. CDR3 bases: TGTGCCAGCAGCTGGGACAGTCAAGAGACCCAGTACTTC.

This chain links TRBV27 with TRBJ1-5; 8 positions match TRBD1. The length of the CDR3 is 14 residues. The germline CDR1 and CDR2 sequences are MNHEY and SMNVEV (reference sequence). V shed 5 bases, J shed 11 bases, and the junction held 11 bases outside the gene matches. CDR3 DNA: TGTGCCAGCAGTATCAGGGGGCCGGGTACGGCCCAGCATTTT. This translates into CASSIRGPGTAQHF.

The chain employs TRBV4-2 and TRBJ1-6, with no clear D. This CDR3 contains 14 residues. V was pared by 6 bases and J by 7 bases, with 13 bases between. CDR1 is LGHNA and CDR2 is YNFKEQ in the germline V gene. The CDR3 region is CASRQKRVNSPLHF. As DNA, the CDR3 is TGTGCCAGCAGACAAAAGAGAGTGAATTCACCCCTCCACTTT.

This sequence joins TRBV6-5 and TRBJ2-3; D gene unclear. Deletions cut 5 bases from V and 6 bases from J, with 15 bases between. This CDR3 is built from 14 residues. CDR1 is MNHEY and CDR2 is SVGAGI in the germline V gene. The CDR3: CASSPLSSADTQYF. The CDR3 nucleotides read TGTGCCAGCAGTCCGCTTAGCAGTGCGGATACGCAGTATTTT.

This clone came up a few times. This chain links TRBV9 with TRBJ2-3; TRBD2 matches at 12 bases. V was clipped by 3 bases and J by 5 bases; unmatched bases: 7. The CDR3 sequence is 16 residues long. Germline V gene lookup returns CDR1 SGDLS and CDR2 YYNGEE. Here the CDR3 reads CASSGSLAGGKDTQYF. The CDR3 DNA reads as TGTGCCAGCAGCGGCTCTCTAGCGGGGGGGAAAGATACGCAGTATTTT.

The J gene is TRBJ2-1, the V gene TRBV28; the match to TRBD1 covers 7 bases. Germline V lookup: CDR1 MDHEN, CDR2 SYDVKM. This CDR3 is 15 amino acids long. Trimming took 3 bases from V and 4 from J; bases not matched to a gene: 6. CDR3 residues: CASSFGQAFYNEQFF. CDR3 sequence (DNA): TGTGCCAGCAGTTTTGGACAGGCCTTTTACAATGAGCAGTTCTTC.

J is TRBJ2-7 and V is TRBV6-5; 7 bases map to TRBD1. The V segment lost 0 bases and the J segment 3 bases; nucleotides outside the gene matches: 2. Germline CDR1 is MNHEY and CDR2 is SVGAGI. The CDR3 length is 14 residues. In nucleotides, the CDR3 is TGTGCCAGCAGTTACTCTCGGACAGGCTACGAGCAGTACTTC. Its protein is CASSYSRTGYEQYF.

The rearrangement links TRBV9 to TRBJ1-6; D is undetermined. The V gene lost 0 bases and the J gene lost 7 bases, with 8 bases spanning the gap. The germline gives CDR1 SGDLS, CDR2 YYNGEE. This CDR3 spans 14 amino acids. As DNA, the CDR3 is TGTGCCAGCAGCGTAGCTGTCGGGAATTCACCCCTCCACTTT. This encodes CASSVAVGNSPLHF.

In its sample, this clone was seen a few times. This chain uses TRBV7-9 with TRBJ1-5; 9 bases are shared with TRBD1. V lost 1 base to trimming and J lost 6 bases; unmatched junction nucleotides: 13. Germline CDR1 reads SEHNR; CDR2 reads FQNEAQ (reference sequence). The CDR3 contains 18 residues. CDR3 DNA sequence: TGTGCCAGCAGCTTAGAACGGACAGGGGAAGTCGGGCTTCAGCCCCAGCATTTT. Residues: CASSLERTGEVGLQPQHF.

This clone appeared once. J is TRBJ2-7 and V is TRBV2; 9 bases agree with TRBD1. Trimming cost V 4 bases and J 2 bases; bases outside gene matches: 6. The CDR3 loop spans 15 amino acids. CDR1 and CDR2 from the germline V gene are SNHLY and FYNNEI. In DNA, the CDR3 is TGTGCCAGCAGTGTAGGGACAGGGACAACCTACGAGCAGTACTTC. This translates into CASSVGTGTTYEQYF.

The chain couples TRBV5-4 to TRBJ2-5, with TRBD2 identical over 7 bases. CDR1 and CDR2 from the germline V gene are SGHNT and YYREEE (reference sequence). The CDR3 is 15 residues long. Germline trimming cut 0 bases from V and 5 bases from J; bases unmatched to any gene: 7. As DNA, the CDR3 is TGTGCCAGCAGCTTGGCCGTGGGGGAGGGCGAGACCCAGTACTTC. It codes for CASSLAVGEGETQYF.

This chain links TRBV5-6 with TRBJ2-5; D gene ambiguous. Germline V gives CDR1 SGHDT, CDR2 YYEEEE. The V end lost 2 bases, the J end lost 1 base, and 9 bases lay between the germline ends. The CDR3 contains 14 residues. CDR3: CASSLNRIQETQYF. The DNA of the CDR3 is TGTGCCAGCAGCTTAAACAGAATCCAAGAGACCCAGTACTTC.

In this sample, this clone turned up a few times. V and J are TRBV5-1 and TRBJ1-6; 8 nucleotides align to TRBD1. The germline V gene has CDR1 SGHRS and CDR2 YFSETQ. J gave up 7 bases and V 4 bases, and 4 bases lay outside the gene matches. This CDR3 has 14 residues. The CDR3 bases are TGCGCCAGCAGCAAGGACAGGGAGAATTCACCCCTCCACTTT. This sequence encodes CASSKDRENSPLHF.

The gene calls are TRBV5-5 and TRBJ2-7, with a possible D match to TRBD1 (6 bases). V shed 4 bases and J shed 1 base, with 18 bases lying between them. CDR1 and CDR2 (germline): SGHKS, YYEKEE (reference sequence). The CDR3 length is 16 residues. CDR3 nucleotides: TGTGCCAGCAGCAGGGCAGGGGCAAAAGGGTCCTACGAGCAGTACTTC. It is translated as CASSRAGAKGSYEQYF.

The rearrangement joins TRBV7-2 to TRBJ2-7, with 8 bases aligning to TRBD1. The CDR3 is made up of 14 amino acids. The V gene's germline CDR1 is SGHTA and CDR2 FQGNSA. After removal of 4 bases from V and 7 bases from J, the junction contained 9 bases not matched to a gene. DNA for the CDR3: TGTGCCAGCAGCTCGGGACAGGTCGCGGGTGAGCAGTACTTC. This encodes CASSSGQVAGEQYF.